This record covers a single TCR beta chain. Its target is not known. Germline V gene sequence: CDR1 SNHLY, CDR2 FYNNEI. Trimming stripped 4 bases from V and 1 base from J, with 10 bases between. CDR3 size: 15 residues. This sample was included in a study of graft-versus-host responses after intestinal transplantation. On the study more broadly: Transplant types were multivisceral, liver-intestinal, or isolated intestinal. Anti-thymocyte globulin served as induction for all recipients, who then took tacrolimus and steroids for three to four years.

Whole-study findings and limits: Among recipient marrow samples, GvH clones were found; some appeared first in ileum or blood. Declining HvG levels early post-transplant were linked to peak circulating GvH clone levels.

Some clones are missing from TCRdb's copy, which holds only in-frame ones; the method was immunoSEQ multiplex PCR. The data show approximately 76,000 clones, over 70% seen once. Here the sequenced sample was unstimulated CD4+ T cells sorted from spleen or lymph node cells, taken before transplant. The sequence was obtained from a human donor who was the organ donor for an intestinal transplant. V is TRBV2 and J is TRBJ2-2, with D perhaps matching TRBD2 (6 bases). CDR3: CASSVTSQNTGELFF. CDR3 DNA sequence: TGTGCCAGCAGTGTAACTAGCCAGAACACCGGGGAGCTGTTTTTT.